Listed here is a single TCR beta chain. Its antigen is as yet unknown. The repertoire was sequenced with immunoSEQ multiplex PCR; TCRdb's copy has only in-frame clones and lacks some. This table has some 34,000 clones, approximately 90% appearing once. This sample was taken from a study of a mutant IDH1 vaccine in newly diagnosed glioma. Findings and caveats of the study: Researchers report vaccine-induced immune responses in 93.3% of patients.

Germline loops: CDR1 SGHRS, CDR2 YFSETQ. This CDR3 comprises 13 residues. Trimming removed 0 bases at V and 2 bases at J, with 6 bases between. The time point here: week 47, end of study. Vaccination comprised doses that each held 300 ug of mutant IDH1 20-mer peptide, plus topical imiquimod. The chain joins TRBV5-1 to TRBJ2-7; no firm D call. The input for sequencing was PBMCs, taken from a glioma patient whose treatment included an IDH1 peptide vaccine. This sequence originates from a middle-aged woman with glioma. The CDR3 nucleotides are TGCGCCAGCAGCTTGGCGGCAGCCTACGAGCAGTACTTC. It codes for CASSLAAAYEQYF.